The entry below describes one T cell receptor beta chain. Antigen unknown. These data are taken from a study of early T cells in non-severe SARS-CoV-2 infection. In the study overall: Chains were unpaired, as sequencing was done on bulk RNA from unsorted whole blood.

Individual cDNA molecules received unique molecular identifiers. TCRdb reprocessed the 5' RACE reads with MiXCR, giving one entry per CDR3 protein. The repertoire consists of 70,000 to 85,000 distinct CDR3 sequences, with over 4% occurring once and the leading ten covering roughly 6.6%. Trimming stripped 3 bases from V and 0 bases from J, with 3 bases between. The CDR3 covers 13 residues. Germline lookup yields CDR1 MGHRA and CDR2 YSYEKL. Study-level results: Using VDJdb, the matching emphasized anti-spike CD8 responses while missing private and CD4 specificities.

Sequences were derived from whole blood, sampled at baseline. This sequence was found in an adult who was a healthcare worker with PCR-confirmed SARS-CoV-2 infection or an uninfected control (not recorded which). V gene TRBV4-1 combines with J gene TRBJ1-5; no firm D call. CDR3 sequence: CASSHTSNQPQHF. CDR3 in DNA: TGCGCCAGCAGCCATACTAGCAATCAGCCCCAGCATTTT.